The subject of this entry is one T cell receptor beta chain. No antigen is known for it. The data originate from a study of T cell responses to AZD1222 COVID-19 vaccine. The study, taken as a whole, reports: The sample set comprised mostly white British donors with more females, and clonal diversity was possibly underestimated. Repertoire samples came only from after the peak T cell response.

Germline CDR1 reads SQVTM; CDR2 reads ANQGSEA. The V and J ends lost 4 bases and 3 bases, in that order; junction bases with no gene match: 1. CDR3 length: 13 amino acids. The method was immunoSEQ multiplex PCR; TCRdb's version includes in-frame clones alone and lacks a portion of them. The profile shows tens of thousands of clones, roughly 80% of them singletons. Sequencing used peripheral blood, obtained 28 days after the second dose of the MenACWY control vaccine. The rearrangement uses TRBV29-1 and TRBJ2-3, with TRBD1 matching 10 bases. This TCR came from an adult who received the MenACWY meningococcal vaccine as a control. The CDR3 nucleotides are TGCAGCGTTGGGACAGGGGGGACAGATACGCAGTATTTT. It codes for CSVGTGGTDTQYF.